The 2 T cell receptor beta chains below were found in one sample sequenced in a study of CD8+ T cells in alopecia areata. The sequencing template was cDNA reverse transcribed from extracted RNA. Clones were sequenced by immunoSEQ multiplex PCR, and TCRdb holds only the in-frame ones, with some missing. The table has about 30,000 clones, approximately 60% seen once; the top ten hold approximately 19%. The sequencing sample was made of NKG2D-high CD8+ T cells sorted from blood. The receptors shown here come from a human donor with alopecia areata.

This clone was picked up a small number of times. The chain recombines TRBV19 with TRBJ2-7, with D tentatively TRBD2 (5 bases). The CDR3 totals 15 residues. In germline, CDR1 is LNHDA, CDR2 SQIVND (reference sequence). V dropped 6 bases and J dropped 3 bases, with 18 bases sitting between them. The chain's CDR3 is CASRSIREGGYEQYF. The CDR3 nucleotides are TGTGCCAGTAGATCGATCCGGGAAGGAGGCTACGAGCAGTACTTC.

J is TRBJ2-1 and V is TRBV29-1, with D possibly matching TRBD2 (5 bases). Looked up from germline, CDR1 is SQVTM and CDR2 is ANQGSEA. The CDR3 contains 14 residues. V was shortened by 7 bases and J by 7 bases, with 20 bases between the two germline ends. The CDR3 here is CSAPEVGRGNEQFF. In DNA, the CDR3 is TGCAGCGCCCCTGAGGTGGGGAGAGGGAATGAGCAGTTCTTC.